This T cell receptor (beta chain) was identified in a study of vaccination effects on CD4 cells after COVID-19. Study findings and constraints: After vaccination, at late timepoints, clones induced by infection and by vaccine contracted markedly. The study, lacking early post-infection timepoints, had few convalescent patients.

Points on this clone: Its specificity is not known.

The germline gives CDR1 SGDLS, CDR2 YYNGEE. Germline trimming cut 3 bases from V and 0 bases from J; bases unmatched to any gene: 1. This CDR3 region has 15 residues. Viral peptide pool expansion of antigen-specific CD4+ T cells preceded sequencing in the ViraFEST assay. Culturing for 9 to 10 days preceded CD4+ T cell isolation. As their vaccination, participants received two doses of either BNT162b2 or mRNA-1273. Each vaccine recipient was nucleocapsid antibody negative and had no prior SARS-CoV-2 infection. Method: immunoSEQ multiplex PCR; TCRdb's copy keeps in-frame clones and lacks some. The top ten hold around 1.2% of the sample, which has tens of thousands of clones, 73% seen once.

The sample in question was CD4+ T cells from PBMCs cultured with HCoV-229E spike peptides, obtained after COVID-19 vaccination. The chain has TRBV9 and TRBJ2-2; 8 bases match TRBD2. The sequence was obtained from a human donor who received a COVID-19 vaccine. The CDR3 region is CASSGSGANTGELFF. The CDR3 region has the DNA TGTGCCAGCAGCGGTAGCGGGGCGAACACCGGGGAGCTGTTTTTT.